This note documents a single T cell receptor beta chain sequence. Its antigen is unknown. These data come from a study of graft-versus-host responses after intestinal transplantation. Overall study results and limits: With peak circulating GvH clone levels came an association with early post-transplant HvG declines. Analysis identified GvH clones in recipient marrow, with some appearing first in ileum or blood.

This CDR3 region has 13 residues. V was pared by 5 bases and J by 5 bases, with 13 bases between. In germline, CDR1 is SEHNR, CDR2 FQNEAQ (reference sequence). Sequencing was performed with immunoSEQ multiplex PCR; in TCRdb, only in-frame clones are kept and a portion is missing. Of more than 60,000 clones listed, about 90% are singletons. This sample comprised unstimulated CD8+ T cells sorted from spleen or lymph node cells, obtained before intestinal transplant. This sequence originates from a human donor who received an intestinal transplant. The chain links TRBV7-9 to TRBJ2-7; TRBD1 might be the D (6 bases). The CDR3 loop reads CASSMARGDEQYF. The CDR3 DNA reads as TGTGCCAGCAGCATGGCCAGGGGCGACGAGCAGTACTTC.